These 3 T cell receptor beta chains were all obtained from the same sample, sequenced in a study of control samples from healthy donors and cancer patients. Clones were sequenced by immunoSEQ multiplex PCR, and TCRdb holds only the in-frame ones, with some missing. This table has tens of thousands of clones, 80% to 95% appearing once. The material sequenced was blood. The origin of the receptors is a woman younger than 45 in good health.

The CDR3 coding sequence is TGCGCCAGCAGCTGGTTGGCTAGCGGGAGGTATGAGCAGTTCTTC. Amino acids: CASSWLASGRYEQFF. The chain uses TRBV5-1 and TRBJ2-1; 11 bases align to TRBD2. The CDR3 is 15 amino acids. Germline loops: CDR1 SGHRS, CDR2 YFSETQ. V gave up 3 bases and J gave up 8 bases; unmatched junction bases: 7.

The chain uses TRBV12-2 and TRBJ2-7; TRBD2 was called by the table and not checked on the DNA. TRBV12-2 is a pseudogene locus. The CDR3 extends over 19 amino acids. CDR3 nucleotides: TGTGCAAGTCGCTTAGAAAATTCTTTGGGGACTAGCGGGAGTTACGAGCAGTACTTC. As protein: CASRLENSLGTSGSYEQYF.

The chain joins TRBV19 to TRBJ1-1, with 8 positions matching TRBD1. This CDR3 is 11 amino acids long. Trimming removed 4 bases from V and 11 bases from J; junction bases left unmatched: 3. In germline, CDR1 is LNHDA, CDR2 SQIVND (reference sequence). The chain's CDR3 is CASSKTGEAFF. Here the CDR3 DNA reads TGTGCCAGTAGTAAGACAGGGGAGGCTTTCTTT.